This entry describes one TCR beta chain. This clone's antigen is unknown. Base qualities are not at hand, and no much larger clone is one base apart. Libraries came from the immunoSEQ multiplex PCR assay. The hsTCRB Kit was used according to the manufacturer's protocol to amplify rearranged TCR beta chain sequences. An Illumina MiSeq was used to sequence the TCRB libraries. The paper's data handling went like this. The kit vendor's proprietary platform handled demultiplexing, trimming and gene mapping. In its TCRdb copy, this immuneACCESS table keeps in-frame sequences only and misses some clones. Where compared with another copy, unresolved V genes explain less than half of these, and the others have no known cause. V, J and clone size are those of that table, while D and trimming were read from the DNA. Across this sample there are 75,000 to 100,000 clones, with over 75% seen only once. The ten largest account for roughly 5.3% of the sample.

The time point label, as the study defines it: baseline, week 1 (first vaccination visit). The sample's treatment or condition label is to be understood as: pre-vaccination baseline after standard-of-care therapy. All donors had newly diagnosed IDH1-mutant astrocytomas of WHO grade 3 or 4 that showed loss of nuclear ATRX. The samples were drawn from NOA16, a multicentre, single-arm, open-label phase I trial in Germany that tested a mutant IDH1 peptide vaccine in humans for the first time. Visit V03 blood draws served as the baseline sample for immunogenicity testing. Genomic DNA for TCRB sequencing was extracted from EDTA blood using the DNeasy Blood and Tissue Kit. These data are taken from a study of a mutant IDH1 vaccine in newly diagnosed glioma (dated by TCRdb to about 2021). A note on the overall study: Of the 32 patients who were treated, about 62% were male and approximately 38% were female, and the mean age was about 40 years. Longitudinal TCRB deep sequencing was performed for approximately 24 treated patients wherever samples were available for exploratory analyses. Before enrollment, most patients had been given radiochemotherapy with temozolomide as standard therapy, while the rest had received either radiotherapy alone or temozolomide alone. Peripheral blood samples were drawn at six visits, namely V03 (baseline), V05, V07, V10, V12 and V13.

Study-wide findings and limitations: Across multiple MHC alleles, vaccine-induced immune responses were seen in approximately 93% of patients. PBMC samples for TCRB deep sequencing were selected based on availability. Pseudoprogression appeared unrelated to alterations in the top peripheral T cell clonotypes detected by TCRB sequencing. The authors noted that analyses of patient blood samples could not be reproduced because of sample limitations.

The input for sequencing was PBMCs, taken from a glioma patient treated with radiotherapy, temozolomide or both. The sequence derives from a man in his forties or fifties with glioma. Some clones in this sample may be carry-over from other donors' samples.

The CDR3 protein sequence reads: CASNEGSRNEQFF. Here is the DNA: TGCGCCAGCAACGAGGGGAGTAGGAATGAGCAGTTCTTC. The rearranged chain carries TRBV10-2 and TRBJ2-1; the D segment may tentatively be TRBD1 or TRBD2, each giving 5 matched bases. V is clipped by 7 bases and J by 7 bases, and the sequence between their germline boundaries is 14 bases long. Counted from cysteine to phenylalanine, this CDR3 has 13 amino acids. The read is trimmed to its CDR3 DNA, 39 bases read in frame from base 1. The CDR1 and CDR2 encoded by the germline V gene are WSHSY and SAAADI.